These 21 T cell receptor beta chains were all obtained from the same sample, sequenced in a study of graft-versus-host responses after intestinal transplantation. The antigens these receptors bind are not known. Some clones are missing from TCRdb's copy, which holds only in-frame ones; the method was immunoSEQ multiplex PCR. The sample has around 100,000 clones, about 90% seen once. The material was unstimulated CD4+ T cells sorted from spleen or lymph node cells, obtained before transplant. These receptors all stem from a human donor who was the organ donor for an intestinal transplant.

The genes are TRBV6-1 and TRBJ2-7; the D gene is possibly TRBD2 (7 bases). Trimming removed 8 bases at V and 0 bases at J, with 14 bases between. This CDR3 has 14 amino acids. Germline loops: CDR1 MNHNS, CDR2 SASEGT. The CDR3 loop is CASAEGGRSYEQYF. The DNA of the CDR3 is TGTGCCAGCGCCGAGGGGGGGCGCTCCTACGAGCAGTACTTC.

This clone came up once. V usage is TRBV11-2 and J usage is TRBJ2-3, with TRBD2 matching over 10 bases. J gave up 7 bases and V 5 bases, and 9 bases lay outside the gene matches. Germline-derived CDR1 and CDR2 are SGHAT and FQNNGV. The CDR3 length is 15 residues. The chain's CDR3 is CASSPGLAVTNTQYF. The CDR3 nucleotides are TGTGCCAGCAGCCCCGGACTAGCGGTAACCAATACGCAGTATTTT. Based on the CDR3 plus reference TRBV11-2 and TRBJ2-3, the full variable domain is EAGVAQSPRYKIIEKRQSVAFWCNPISGHATLYWYQQILGQGPKLLIQFQNNGVVDDSQLPKDRFSAERLKGVDSTLKIQPAKLEDSAVYLCASSPGLAVTNTQYFGPGTRLTVL.

The CDR3 sequence is CAWKWRGPLYF. As DNA, the CDR3 is TGTGCCTGGAAGTGGAGGGGGCCTCTGTATTTT. The rearrangement links TRBV30 to TRBJ2-3; D may be TRBD1 (7 bases). V shed 4 bases and J shed 14 bases, with 16 bases lying between them. Germline V CDR1 and CDR2: GTSNPN, SVGIG (reference sequence). This CDR3 comprises 11 residues.

The CDR3 coding sequence is TGTGCCAGCAGCCAAGATGGTGGGTACACCGGGGAGCTGTTTTTT. Translation gives CASSQDGGYTGELFF. The gene calls are TRBV4-2 and TRBJ2-2; D remains unclear. Germline V CDR1 and CDR2: LGHNA, YNFKEQ. The CDR3 is made up of 15 amino acids. V shed 0 bases and J shed 3 bases, with 8 bases lying between them.

This CDR3 is CASSATTGIGNQPQHF. CDR3 coding DNA: TGTGCCAGCAGTGCGACTACAGGGATAGGCAATCAGCCCCAGCATTTT. This rearrangement joins TRBV6-1 to TRBJ1-5, with D tentatively TRBD1 (6 bases). Germline V gives CDR1 MNHNS, CDR2 SASEGT. The CDR3 spans 16 residues. The V end was cut by 4 bases, the J end by 2 bases, with 15 bases between.

The chain has TRBV28 and TRBJ2-7; 8 nucleotides match TRBD2. The CDR3 is 16 residues long. V shed 6 bases and J 0 bases; nucleotides not matched to a gene: 10. Per the germline V gene, CDR1 is MDHEN and CDR2 is SYDVKM. The chain's CDR3 is CASSLYGGASSYEQYF. CDR3 sequence (DNA): TGTGCCAGCAGCCTGTACGGGGGGGCAAGCTCCTACGAGCAGTACTTC.

This chain links TRBV28 with TRBJ1-2; D unclear. V lost 5 bases and J lost 4, with 8 bases in between. CDR1 is MDHEN, CDR2 SYDVKM, per germline. This CDR3 region has 12 residues. CDR3: CASSQTRYGYTF. The CDR3 DNA is TGTGCCAGCAGTCAGACCCGCTATGGCTACACCTTC.

J is TRBJ1-4 and V is TRBV28, with D perhaps TRBD1 (6 bases). Trimming removed 3 bases from V and 7 bases from J, with 9 bases in between. Germline CDR1 is MDHEN and CDR2 is SYDVKM. CDR3 length: 13 amino acids. CDR3 protein: CASSFLGGEKLFF. In DNA form, the CDR3 reads TGTGCCAGCAGTTTTTTAGGGGGTGAAAAACTGTTTTTT.

The V gene is TRBV7-2, the J gene TRBJ2-7; 9 positions agree with TRBD1. CDR1 SGHTA and CDR2 FQGNSA come from the germline V gene. CDR3 length: 14 residues. The trim removed 5 bases at V and 1 base at J, leaving 3 bases unmatched. The CDR3 coding sequence is TGTGCCAGCAGCCGGGACAGGGCTTCCTACGAGCAGTACTTC. It is translated as CASSRDRASYEQYF.

This sequence joins TRBV27 and TRBJ2-7; D unclear. CDR3 length equals 11 residues. The V and J ends lost 3 bases and 12 bases respectively, with 12 bases between them. The germline V gene has CDR1 MNHEY and CDR2 SMNVEV (reference sequence). The CDR3 spells CASSLKGYVYF. The CDR3 DNA is TGTGCCAGCAGTTTGAAAGGGTATGTGTACTTC.

The chain uses TRBV10-1 and TRBJ2-3, with TRBD2 identical over 12 bases. V lost 3 bases to trimming and J lost 4 bases; unmatched junction nucleotides: 2. Germline CDR1 is WNHNN and CDR2 is SYGVQD (reference sequence). The CDR3 is made up of 15 amino acids. The CDR3 coding sequence is TGCGCCAGCAGTGAAGGACTAGCGGGGCCAGATACGCAGTATTTT. It is translated as CASSEGLAGPDTQYF.

The rearrangement joins TRBV28 to TRBJ1-2; D call uncertain. Germline V CDR1 and CDR2: MDHEN, SYDVKM. The CDR3 extends over 12 amino acids. Between the trimmed V and J ends, which lost 3 bases and 3 bases, there was a span of 5 bases. The CDR3 region is CASSLGYYGYTF. The CDR3 region has the DNA TGTGCCAGCAGTTTGGGGTACTATGGCTACACCTTC.

On this clone itself: This sample also contains other DNA sequences that code for the same CDR3. The rearrangement joins TRBV30 to TRBJ2-2; no reliable D call. CDR3 length: 13 residues. Germline CDR1 is GTSNPN and CDR2 is SVGIG (reference sequence). The V end lost 0 bases, the J end lost 3 bases, and 5 bases lay between the germline ends. CDR3 DNA: TGTGCCTGGAGTGTACAATACACCGGGGAGCTGTTTTTT. Amino acids: CAWSVQYTGELFF. Using reference TRBV30 and TRBJ2-2 for the parts outside the CDR3, the full variable domain is SQTIHQWPATLVQPVGSPLSLECTVEGTSNPNLYWYRQAAGRGLQLLFYSVGIGQISSEVPQNLSASRPQDRQFILSSKKLLLSDSGFYLCAWSVQYTGELFFGEGSRLTVL.

The chain links TRBV30 to TRBJ2-5; D is ambiguous. CDR1 GTSNPN and CDR2 SVGIG come from the germline V gene (reference sequence). V was shortened by 3 bases and J by 2 bases, with 7 bases between the two germline ends. This CDR3 has 12 residues. The CDR3 reads CAWRPKQETQYF. The CDR3 DNA sequence: TGTGCCTGGAGGCCGAAACAAGAGACCCAGTACTTC.

This clone was seen just once. The CDR3 nucleotides are TGTGCCAGCAGTTTATTTGCAAGTAAAGCTTTCTTT. Translating it yields CASSLFASKAFF. The chain carries TRBV28 and TRBJ1-1, with D hard to call. The CDR3 is 12 amino acids. Per the germline V gene, CDR1 is MDHEN and CDR2 is SYDVKM. Trimming took 1 base from V and 9 from J, leaving 9 bases between them.

The genes are TRBV19 and TRBJ2-3; D remains ambiguous. Germline CDR1 is LNHDA and CDR2 is SQIVND (reference sequence). V shed 5 bases and J shed 5 bases, with 14 bases lying between them. The CDR3 is 14 residues long. CDR3: CASSLVAFGDTQYF. The CDR3 DNA reads TGTGCCAGTAGTCTAGTGGCATTTGGAGATACGCAGTATTTT. Looking up the rest from reference TRBV19 and TRBJ2-3 gives the full variable domain: DGGITQSPKYLFRKEGQNVTLSCEQNLNHDAMYWYRQDPGQGLRLIYYSQIVNDFQKGDIAEGYSVSREKKESFPLTVTSAQKNPTAFYLCASSLVAFGDTQYFGPGTRLTVL.

The CDR3 loop is CAWSHMYEQYF. The CDR3 DNA reads as TGTGCCTGGAGTCACATGTACGAGCAGTACTTC. V and J are TRBV30 and TRBJ2-7, with D unresolved. With 2 bases removed from V and 4 bases from J, the gap between germline ends came to 6 bases. Germline V gene sequence: CDR1 GTSNPN, CDR2 SVGIG (reference sequence). The CDR3 length is 11 residues.

The rearrangement joins TRBV10-3 to TRBJ2-3, with 8 nucleotides matching TRBD1. Losses at the gene ends were 8 bases for V and 6 bases for J; bases not matched to a gene: 7. Germline CDR1 reads ENHRY; CDR2 reads SYGVKD. The CDR3 has 13 residues. The DNA of the CDR3 is TGTGCCATCGCCGGACAGGGATTTGATACGCAGTATTTT. The encoded protein is CAIAGQGFDTQYF.

The chain employs TRBV5-1 and TRBJ2-2; unclear D gene. Germline loops: CDR1 SGHRS, CDR2 YFSETQ. The CDR3 spans 12 residues. V was cut by 0 bases and J by 6 bases, with 3 bases left in between. The CDR3 protein is CASSLGPGELFF. CDR3 in DNA: TGCGCCAGCAGCTTGGGCCCCGGGGAGCTGTTTTTT.

This chain links TRBV7-2 with TRBJ2-4, with 8 bases that match TRBD1. V gave up 0 bases and J gave up 0 bases; unmatched junction bases: 4. The germline V gene has CDR1 SGHTA and CDR2 FQGNSA. There are 17 residues in the CDR3. In nucleotides, the CDR3 is TGTGCCAGCAGCTTAGCGGGGACAGGCGGAGCCAAAAACATTCAGTACTTC. Translating gives CASSLAGTGGAKNIQYF.

The chain is built from TRBV11-3 and TRBJ2-1, with 14 bases aligning to TRBD2. V dropped 0 bases and J dropped 8; count of bases not matched to a gene: 3. CDR3 length: 16 residues. Germline CDR1 and CDR2: SGHNT and YENEEA. Written as DNA, the CDR3 is TGTGCCAGCAGCTTAGATGGGACTAGCGGGGGATATGAGCAGTTCTTC. Translated, it gives CASSLDGTSGGYEQFF.